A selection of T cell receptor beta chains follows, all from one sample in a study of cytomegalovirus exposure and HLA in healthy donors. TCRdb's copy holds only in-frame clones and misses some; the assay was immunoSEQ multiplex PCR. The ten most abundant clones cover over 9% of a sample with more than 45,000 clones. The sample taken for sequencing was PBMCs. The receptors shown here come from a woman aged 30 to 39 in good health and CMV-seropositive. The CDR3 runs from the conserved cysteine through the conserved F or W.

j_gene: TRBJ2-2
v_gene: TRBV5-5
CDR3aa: CASSPSGTPNTGELFF

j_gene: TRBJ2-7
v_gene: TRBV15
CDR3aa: CATSRDRGPYEQYF

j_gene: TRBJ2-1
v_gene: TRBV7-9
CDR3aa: CASSRLAGIRGEQFF

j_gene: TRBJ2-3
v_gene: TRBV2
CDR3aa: CASSEAGLAGLTDTQYF

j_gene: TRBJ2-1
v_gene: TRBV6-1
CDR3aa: CASDFAGDINEQFF

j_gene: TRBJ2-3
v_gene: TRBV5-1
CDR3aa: CASSLPAGEDTQYF

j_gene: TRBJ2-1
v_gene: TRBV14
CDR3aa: CASSQGLDNEQFF

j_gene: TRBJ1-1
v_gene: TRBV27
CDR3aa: CASSLTGGSNTEAFF

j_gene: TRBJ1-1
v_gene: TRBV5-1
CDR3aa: CASSIRQGGRNTEAFF

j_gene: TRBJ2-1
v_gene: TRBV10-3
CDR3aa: CAISAGQGSYNEQFF

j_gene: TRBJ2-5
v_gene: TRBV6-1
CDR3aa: CASSVSGGQTQYF

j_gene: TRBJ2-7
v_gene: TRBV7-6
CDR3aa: CASSHPSSYEQYF

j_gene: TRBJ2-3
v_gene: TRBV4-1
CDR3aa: CASSHSTSRGTDTQYF

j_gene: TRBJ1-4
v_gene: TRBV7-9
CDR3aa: CASSVDRGGQEKLFF